This paragraph covers one T cell receptor (beta chain) sequence. Its antigen is unknown. The CDR3 spans 14 residues. The V gene lost 6 bases and the J gene lost 5 bases, with 13 bases spanning the gap. Germline lookup yields CDR1 WSHSY and CDR2 SAAADI. This entry belongs to a study of CD8+ T cells in alopecia areata. Findings of the study overall: Scalp and blood samples kept many expanded lesional clones throughout tofacitinib. Scalp clonality, along with expanded CD8+ clones among the top 100, was significantly decreased by tofacitinib. With patients, TCR sharing proved less clear than in mice, a difference possibly related to HLA.

Treatment: oral pan-JAK inhibitor, 5-10 mg twice daily. As part of sample collection, lesional scalp punch biopsies and peripheral blood were taken from alopecia areata patients. Sequencing templates came from extracted RNA that was reverse transcribed into cDNA. The repertoire was sequenced with immunoSEQ multiplex PCR; TCRdb's copy has only in-frame clones and lacks some. The table lists approximately 210,000 clones, over 60% of them singletons. This sequence originates from a human donor with alopecia areata. The sample here was CD4+ T cells sorted from blood, taken at approximately week 42, from a patient treated with tofacitinib. This rearrangement joins TRBV10-2 to TRBJ2-2; D tentatively reads TRBD1 or TRBD2 (7 bases each). CDR3 DNA: TGCGCCAGCAGGACAGGGAGGGGGACCGGGGAGCTGTTTTTT. This translates into CASRTGRGTGELFF.